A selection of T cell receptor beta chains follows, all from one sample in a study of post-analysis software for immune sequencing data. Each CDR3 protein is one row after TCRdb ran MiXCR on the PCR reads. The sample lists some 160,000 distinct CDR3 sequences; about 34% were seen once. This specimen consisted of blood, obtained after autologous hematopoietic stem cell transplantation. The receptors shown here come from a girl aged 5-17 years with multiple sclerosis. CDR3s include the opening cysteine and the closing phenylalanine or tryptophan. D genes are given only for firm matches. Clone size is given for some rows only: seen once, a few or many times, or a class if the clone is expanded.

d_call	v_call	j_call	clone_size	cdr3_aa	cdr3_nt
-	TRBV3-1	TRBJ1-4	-	CASSQLRPTNEKLFF	TGTGCCAGCAGCCAATTAAGACCAACTAATGAAAAACTGTTTTTT
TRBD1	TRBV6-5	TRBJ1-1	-	CASSTGGIGTEAFF	TGTGCCAGCAGCACAGGGGGCATAGGCACTGAAGCTTTCTTT
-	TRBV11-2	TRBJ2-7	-	CASSSAGRPFYEQYF	TGTGCCAGCAGCTCAGCCGGGAGACCGTTCTACGAGCAGTACTTC
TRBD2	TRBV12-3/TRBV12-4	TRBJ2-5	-	CASSSGLAGGFTYNEQYF	TGTGCCAGCAGTTCCGGACTAGCGGGAGGGTTTACCTACAATGAGCAGTACTTC
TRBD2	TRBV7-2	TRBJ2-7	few	CASSSHSGSSYEQYF	TGTGCCAGCAGCTCCCATAGCGGGAGCTCCTACGAGCAGTACTTC
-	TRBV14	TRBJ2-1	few	CASSSESYNEQFF	TGTGCCAGCAGTAGCGAGTCCTACAATGAGCAGTTCTTC
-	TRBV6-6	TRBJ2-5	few	CASSYKFLETQYF	TGTGCCAGCAGTTATAAGTTTTTGGAGACCCAGTACTTC
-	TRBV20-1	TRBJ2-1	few	CSARGWAGPSGSYNEQFF	TGCAGTGCTAGAGGGTGGGCGGGGCCCTCCGGATCCTACAATGAGCAGTTCTTC
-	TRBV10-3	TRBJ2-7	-	CATQDSYSYEQYF	TGTGCCACCCAGGACAGTTATTCCTACGAGCAGTACTTC
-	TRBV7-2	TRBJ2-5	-	CASSSGLGELETQYF	TGTGCCAGCAGTTCCGGGCTGGGGGAATTAGAGACCCAGTACTTC
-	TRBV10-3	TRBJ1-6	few	CAISVWDFYRDNSPLHF	TGTGCCATCAGTGTATGGGACTTTTATCGGGATAATTCACCCCTCCACTTT
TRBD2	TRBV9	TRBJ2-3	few	CASSVRARRASGGTDTQYF	TGTGCCAGCAGCGTAAGGGCCCGCCGGGCTAGCGGGGGGACAGATACGCAGTATTTT
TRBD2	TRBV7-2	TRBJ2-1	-	CASSLGAVAGVFF	TGTGCCAGCAGCTTAGGAGCAGTTGCGGGAGTGTTCTTC
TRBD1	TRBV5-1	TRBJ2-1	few	CASSIDRVILLSYNEQFF	TGCGCCAGCAGCATCGACAGGGTAATACTTCTTTCCTACAATGAGCAGTTCTTC
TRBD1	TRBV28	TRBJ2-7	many	CASRHRGNEQYF	TGTGCCAGCAGGCACAGGGGAAACGAGCAGTACTTC
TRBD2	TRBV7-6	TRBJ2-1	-	CASSLGLAGGDEQFF	TGTGCCAGCAGCTTAGGCCTAGCGGGAGGCGATGAGCAGTTCTTC
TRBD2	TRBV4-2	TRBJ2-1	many	CASSRSRLADNEQFF	TGTGCCAGCAGCCGGAGCAGGCTAGCGGACAATGAGCAGTTCTTC
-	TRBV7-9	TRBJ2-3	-	CASSSLGRWGNTDTQYF	TGTGCCAGCAGCTCTCTCGGCCGATGGGGTAACACAGATACGCAGTATTTT
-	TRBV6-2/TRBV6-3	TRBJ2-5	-	CASNLRGGETQYF	TGTGCCAGCAATCTCAGGGGGGGCGAGACCCAGTACTTC
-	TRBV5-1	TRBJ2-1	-	CASSLPGEDNEQFF	TGCGCCAGCAGCTTGCCGGGAGAAGACAATGAGCAGTTCTTC
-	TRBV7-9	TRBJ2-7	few	CASSYRPKEQYF	TGTGCCAGCAGCTACAGACCCAAGGAGCAGTACTTC
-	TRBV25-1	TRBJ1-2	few	CASSPGAGEPYGYTF	TGTGCCAGCAGTCCCGGGGCAGGGGAACCCTATGGCTACACCTTC
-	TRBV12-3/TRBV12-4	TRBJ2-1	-	CASSLNRALSYNEQFF	TGTGCCAGCAGTCTAAACAGGGCCCTCTCCTACAATGAGCAGTTCTTC
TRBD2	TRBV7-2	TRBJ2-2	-	CASSPRDRLAGVRIGELFF	TGTGCCAGCAGCCCCAGGGATAGGCTAGCGGGAGTCAGGATCGGGGAGCTGTTTTTT
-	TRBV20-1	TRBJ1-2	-	CSAPRGVDDGYTF	TGCAGTGCCCCGAGGGGGGTTGACGATGGCTACACCTTC
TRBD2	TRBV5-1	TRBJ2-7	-	CANSLAGVADEQYF	TGCGCCAACAGCCTAGCGGGAGTTGCGGACGAGCAGTACTTC
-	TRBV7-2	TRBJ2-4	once	CASSFTKNTQYF	TGTGCCAGCAGCTTCACCAAAAACACTCAGTACTTC
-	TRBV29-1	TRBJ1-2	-	CSVAERGVYGYTF	TGCAGCGTGGCCGAACGGGGGGTTTATGGCTACACCTTC
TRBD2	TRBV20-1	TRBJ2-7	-	CSAFPPGLAGGAYNEQYF	TGCAGTGCCTTCCCCCCGGGACTAGCGGGAGGGGCCTACAATGAGCAGTACTTC
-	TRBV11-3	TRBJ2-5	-	CASSLLGGRETQYF	TGTGCCAGCAGCTTATTAGGGGGGCGAGAGACCCAGTACTTC
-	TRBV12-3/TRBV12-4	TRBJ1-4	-	CASNRGGANEKLFF	TGTGCCAGCAACCGTGGGGGGGCCAATGAAAAACTGTTTTTT
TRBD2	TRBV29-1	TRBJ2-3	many	CSVTSGSTDTQYF	TGCAGCGTTACTAGCGGGAGCACAGATACGCAGTATTTT
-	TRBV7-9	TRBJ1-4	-	CASSLKFSATNEKLFF	TGTGCCAGCAGCTTAAAGTTTTCTGCAACTAATGAAAAACTGTTTTTT
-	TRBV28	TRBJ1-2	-	CASSLAGLYGYTF	TGTGCCAGCAGTTTAGCGGGCTTGTATGGCTACACCTTC
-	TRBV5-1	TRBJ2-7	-	CASSLAGNSYEQYF	TGCGCCAGCAGCTTGGCGGGGAACTCCTACGAGCAGTACTTC
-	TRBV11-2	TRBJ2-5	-	CASSTRSAQGKETQYF	TGTGCCAGCAGCACAAGATCCGCTCAGGGTAAAGAGACCCAGTACTTC
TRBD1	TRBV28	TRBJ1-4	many	CASTPGGQGREKLFF	TGTGCCAGCACCCCCGGCGGACAGGGAAGGGAAAAACTGTTTTTT
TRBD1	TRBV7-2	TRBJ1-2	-	CASSDPGQGAYGYGYTF	TGTGCCAGCAGCGACCCGGGACAGGGGGCATATGGGTATGGCTACACCTTC
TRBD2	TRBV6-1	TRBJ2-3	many	CASYEAGGADTQYF	TGTGCCAGCTACGAAGCGGGAGGGGCAGATACGCAGTATTTT
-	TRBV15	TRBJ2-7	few	CATSTGPSYEQYF	TGTGCCACCAGCACGGGACCCTCCTACGAGCAGTACTTC
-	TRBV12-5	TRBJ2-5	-	CASGLDKKSQYF	TGTGCTAGTGGTTTGGACAAAAAATCCCAGTACTTC
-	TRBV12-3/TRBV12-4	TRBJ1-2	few	CATRVSVPYSDGYTF	TGTGCCACGAGAGTTTCGGTCCCTTATTCGGATGGCTACACCTTC
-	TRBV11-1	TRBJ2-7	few	CASSLTPGPTERYEQYF	TGTGCCAGCAGCCTAACACCGGGACCGACCGAAAGATACGAGCAGTACTTC
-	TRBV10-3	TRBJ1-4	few	CAISPSRELSEKLFF	TGTGCCATCAGCCCTTCCAGGGAGTTAAGTGAAAAACTGTTTTTT
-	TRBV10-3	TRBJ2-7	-	CAAGTGEEQYF	TGTGCCGCCGGCACGGGGGAAGAGCAGTACTTC
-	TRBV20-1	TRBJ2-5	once	CSARYSGETQYF	TGCAGTGCTAGATACAGTGGGGAGACCCAGTACTTC
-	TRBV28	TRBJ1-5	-	CASSGSFRGPNQPQHF	TGTGCCAGCAGCGGATCATTTAGAGGCCCCAATCAGCCCCAGCATTTT
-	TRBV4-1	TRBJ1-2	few	CASSLEPGQSAVGYTF	TGCGCCAGCAGCCTTGAGCCGGGACAATCTGCAGTTGGCTACACCTTC
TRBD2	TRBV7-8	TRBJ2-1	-	CASSLAREAGGPWNEQFF	TGTGCCAGCAGCTTAGCGAGGGAAGCGGGAGGGCCGTGGAATGAGCAGTTCTTC
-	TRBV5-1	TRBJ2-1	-	CASSLGQGPNEQFF	TGCGCCAGCAGCTTGGGCCAGGGACCTAATGAGCAGTTCTTC
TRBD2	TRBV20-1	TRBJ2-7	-	CSASGLAGPSYEQYF	TGCAGTGCTAGTGGGCTAGCGGGACCTTCCTACGAGCAGTACTTC
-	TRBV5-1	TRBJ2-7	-	CASRRGDGYEQYF	TGCGCCAGCAGGAGGGGAGACGGATACGAGCAGTACTTC
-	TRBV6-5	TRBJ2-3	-	CASSYWGGGPTDTQYF	TGTGCCAGCAGTTACTGGGGGGGCGGGCCGACAGATACGCAGTATTTT
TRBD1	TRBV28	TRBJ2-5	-	CASRGNRGHTGETQYF	TGTGCCAGCAGGGGCAACAGGGGGCATACGGGAGAGACCCAGTACTTC
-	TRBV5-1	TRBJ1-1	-	CASRYGDTEAFF	TGCGCCAGCAGGTACGGGGACACTGAAGCTTTCTTT
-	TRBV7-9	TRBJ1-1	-	CASSLALGGNTEAFF	TGTGCCAGCAGCTTAGCGCTAGGAGGGAACACTGAAGCTTTCTTT
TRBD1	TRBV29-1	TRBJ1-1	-	CSVGTGDTEAFF	TGCAGCGTTGGGACAGGGGACACTGAAGCTTTCTTT